A single sample gave rise to the 8 T cell receptor beta chains below, sequenced in a study of shared clonotypes between healthy human individuals. Libraries were prepared by immunoSEQ multiplex PCR; TCRdb keeps only in-frame clonotypes and omits some of them. The profile shows some 1,400,000 clones, roughly 96% of them singletons. Sequencing was performed on naive CD4+ T cells sorted from blood. Subset of the sample: CD45RA+ positively selected. These receptors originate from a man between 25 and 39 years old in good health.

Regarding this clone: The same CDR3 can be traced to other DNA sequences in this sample. J is TRBJ2-7 and V is TRBV6-1; D gene unclear. Germline CDR1 reads MNHNS; CDR2 reads SASEGT. The CDR3 loop spans 10 amino acids. Trimming removed 5 bases from V and 4 bases from J, with 3 bases in between. CDR3 DNA: TGTGCCAGCAGTAAGTACGAGCAGTACTTC. As protein: CASSKYEQYF.

The J gene is TRBJ2-5, the V gene TRBV7-7; D possibly corresponds to TRBD2 (5 bases). This CDR3 region has 14 residues. The germline CDR1 and CDR2 sequences are SSHAT and FNYEAQ (reference sequence). Trimming took 1 base from V and 4 from J, leaving 10 bases between them. CDR3 amino acids: CASSLGSVRETQYF. CDR3 nucleotides: TGTGCCAGCAGCTTAGGTAGCGTGAGAGAGACCCAGTACTTC.

The J gene is TRBJ2-2, the V gene TRBV11-3; D remains unclear. The CDR3 is made up of 15 amino acids. With 0 bases removed from V and 0 bases from J, the gap between germline ends came to 5 bases. Germline V gene sequence: CDR1 SGHNT, CDR2 YENEEA. The CDR3 is CASSLEGTNTGELFF. In DNA form, the CDR3 reads TGTGCCAGCAGCTTAGAAGGGACGAACACCGGGGAGCTGTTTTTT.

A single count supports this clone. The V gene is TRBV5-6, the J gene TRBJ2-1; D is unresolved. The V end lost 1 base, the J end lost 2 bases, and 4 bases lay between the germline ends. Germline loops: CDR1 SGHDT, CDR2 YYEEEE. This CDR3 is 13 amino acids long. The CDR3 sequence is CASSLSPYNEQFF. CDR3 DNA sequence: TGTGCCAGCAGCTTGTCGCCCTACAATGAGCAGTTCTTC.

The CDR3 nucleotides are TGTGCCAGCAGCTCCGGCTCTGGGGCCAACGTCCTGACTTTC. This codes for CASSSGSGANVLTF. The chain couples TRBV9 to TRBJ2-6; unclear D gene. This CDR3 has 14 residues. V was shortened by 4 bases and J by 0 bases, with 5 bases between the two germline ends. Germline CDR1 is SGDLS and CDR2 is YYNGEE.

The rearrangement joins TRBV21-1 to TRBJ2-1; TRBD2 is taken as the D call from the table, unchecked against the DNA. TRBV21-1 constitutes a pseudogene. CDR3 size: 15 residues. This CDR3 reads CASSKALTSGNEQFF. The DNA of the CDR3 is TGTGCCAGCAGCAAAGCCTTGACTAGCGGTAATGAGCAGTTCTTC.

The V and J genes are TRBV19 and TRBJ2-1; the D gene is possibly TRBD2 (6 bases). The V end lost 6 bases, the J end lost 3 bases, and 12 bases lay between the germline ends. The germline V gene has CDR1 LNHDA and CDR2 SQIVND (reference sequence). There are 14 residues in the CDR3. The CDR3 loop reads CASRERAIYNEQFF. The CDR3 DNA reads as TGTGCCAGTAGAGAGCGGGCCATCTACAATGAGCAGTTCTTC.

The chain employs TRBV5-1 and TRBJ2-7, with TRBD1 as a possible D gene (5 bases). The CDR3 length is 13 residues. V was trimmed by 4 bases and J by 0 bases, leaving 8 bases between them. Looked up from germline, CDR1 is SGHRS and CDR2 is YFSETQ. The CDR3 DNA follows: TGCGCCAGCAGCATGACAGTCTCCTACGAGCAGTACTTC. As protein: CASSMTVSYEQYF.